The clone carrying this TCR beta chain was detected many times. The antigen is unknown. Active ophthalmopathy (CAS at least 3, NOSPECS at least 4), lasting under 3 months. The starting material, more than 8.5 ml of fresh peripheral blood, provided the PBMCs. TCR beta CDR3 amplification used RNA transcripts. An opening RT-PCR round employed HTBI primers and preceded a second-round multiplex PCR. Via MiXCR, TCRdb re-called the multiplex PCR reads, giving one row per CDR3 protein. This table holds approximately 210,000 distinct CDR3 sequences, about 32% found once. This sample is drawn from a study of Graves' ophthalmopathy and Graves' hyperthyroidism. Overall study findings and caveats: Among expanded thyroid clonotypes above 0.001 frequency, most also occurred in blood. Cross-validated, the 13-signature model showed 87.88%/81.08% sensitivity/specificity, and 80%/75% in the test set.

Germline loops: CDR1 LNHDA, CDR2 SQIVND (reference sequence). The CDR3 length is 15 residues. V gave up 7 bases and J gave up 7 bases; unmatched junction bases: 10. This TCR derives from a man in his fifties with Graves' ophthalmopathy. The chain couples TRBV19 to TRBJ2-2; 9 bases fit TRBD2. Sequenced material: peripheral blood. The chain's CDR3 is CASTGVAGVLGELFF. DNA for the CDR3: TGTGCCAGTACCGGGGTAGCGGGAGTTCTCGGGGAGCTGTTTTTT.